This T cell receptor (beta chain) was recovered during a study of blood T cell repertoires in COVID-19. About the research overall: Specimens from acute and convalescent COVID-19 originated in the United States, Italy and Spain. PBMCs, B-cell-depleted T cells, or T cells were the source of the cDNA or gDNA that made up the material.

This clone was observed a handful of times. Sequencing used immunoSEQ multiplex PCR; TCRdb keeps in-frame clones, though not all of them. The table records 95,000 to 100,000 clones, 80% to 95% of them present only once. Germline V gene sequence: CDR1 SNHLY, CDR2 FYNNEI. Trimming cost V 7 bases and J 4 bases; bases outside gene matches: 4. The CDR3 covers 12 residues. This chain joins TRBV2 and TRBJ2-7; 7 bases line up with TRBD2. This TCR came from a man in his fifties or sixties with active COVID-19. The specimen sequenced was peripheral blood. CDR3 bases: TGTGCCAGCATTGGACTAGGGTACGAGCAGTACTTC. Its translation is CASIGLGYEQYF.